There are many counts of the clone carrying this TCR beta chain. CDR1 and CDR2 from the germline V gene are MNHEY and SMNVEV (reference sequence). The CDR3 runs 13 residues. The germline V and J ends were trimmed by 5 bases and 5 bases, with 10 bases remaining between them. Described time point: pre-sensitization, week 0. The treatment denotes: therapeutic diphenylcyclopropenone sensitization with weekly scalp DPC. It was from unfractionated whole blood that total RNA was extracted. In TCRdb, the RACE reads were re-called with MiXCR into one record per CDR3 protein. The repertoire has around 33,000 distinct CDR3 sequences, roughly 12% of them found once; the top ten carry roughly 2%. This specimen belongs to a study of human T cells and chemical hapten exposure.

The rearrangement links TRBV27 to TRBJ1-5; D might be TRBD1 (6 bases). The source material was whole blood, sampled in connection with sensitization to the hapten diphenylcyclopropenone (DPC). This sequence was found in a woman in her thirties or forties with alopecia areata. Some clones in this sample may be carry-over from other donors' samples. This CDR3 reads CASSGGGYQPQHF. The CDR3 DNA sequence: TGTGCCAGCAGTGGAGGGGGTTATCAGCCCCAGCATTTT.